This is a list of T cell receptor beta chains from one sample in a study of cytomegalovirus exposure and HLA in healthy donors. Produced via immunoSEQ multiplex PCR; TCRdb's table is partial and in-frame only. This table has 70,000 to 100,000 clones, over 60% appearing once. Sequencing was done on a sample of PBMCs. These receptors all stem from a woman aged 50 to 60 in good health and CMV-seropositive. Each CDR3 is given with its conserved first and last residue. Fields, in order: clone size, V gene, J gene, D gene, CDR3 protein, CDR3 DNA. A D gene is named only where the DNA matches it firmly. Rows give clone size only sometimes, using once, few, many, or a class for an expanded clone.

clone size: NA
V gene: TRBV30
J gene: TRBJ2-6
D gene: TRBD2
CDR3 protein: CAWSVLAGPRSGANVLTF
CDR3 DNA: TGTGCCTGGAGTGTACTAGCGGGGCCCCGCTCTGGGGCCAACGTCCTGACTTTC

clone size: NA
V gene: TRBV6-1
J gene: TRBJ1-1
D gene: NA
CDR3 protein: CASSESYTENTEAFF
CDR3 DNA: TGTGCCAGCAGTGAATCATATACAGAGAACACTGAAGCTTTCTTT

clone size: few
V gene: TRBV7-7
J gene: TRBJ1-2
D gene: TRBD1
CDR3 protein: CASSFIRQGVGYGYTF
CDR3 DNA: TGTGCCAGCAGCTTTATCAGACAGGGGGTTGGCTATGGCTACACCTTC

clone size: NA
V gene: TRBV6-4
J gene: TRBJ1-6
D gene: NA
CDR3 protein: CASSEVENSPLHF
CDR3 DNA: TGTGCCAGCAGTGAGGTCGAGAATTCACCCCTCCACTTT

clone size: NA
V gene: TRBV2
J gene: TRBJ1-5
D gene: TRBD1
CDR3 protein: CASSEGQGAQPQHF
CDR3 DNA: TGTGCCAGCAGTGAGGGACAGGGGGCACAGCCCCAGCATTTT

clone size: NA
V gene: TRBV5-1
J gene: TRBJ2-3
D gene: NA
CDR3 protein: CASSLRGGADTQYF
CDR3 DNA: TGCGCCAGCAGCTTGCGCGGAGGGGCAGATACGCAGTATTTT

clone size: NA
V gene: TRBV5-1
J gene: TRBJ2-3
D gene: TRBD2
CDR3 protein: CASSPDAGGPPSTDTQYF
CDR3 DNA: TGCGCCAGCAGCCCAGACGCGGGGGGGCCCCCTAGCACAGATACGCAGTATTTT

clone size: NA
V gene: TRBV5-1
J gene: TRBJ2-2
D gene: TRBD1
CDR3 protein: CASSPGTGITGELFF
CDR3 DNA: TGCGCCAGCAGTCCCGGGACAGGGATAACCGGGGAGCTGTTTTTT

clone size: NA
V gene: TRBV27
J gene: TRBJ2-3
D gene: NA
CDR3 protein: CASSLLGTVTTDTQYF
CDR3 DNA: TGTGCCAGCAGTCTACTAGGCACAGTAACGACAGATACGCAGTATTTT

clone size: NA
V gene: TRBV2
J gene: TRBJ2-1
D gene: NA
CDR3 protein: CASYTREQFF
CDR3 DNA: TGTGCCAGCTACACTAGGGAGCAGTTCTTC

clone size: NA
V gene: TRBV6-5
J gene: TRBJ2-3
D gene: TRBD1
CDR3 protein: CASRGQGTQYF
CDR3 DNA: TGTGCCAGCAGGGGACAGGGGACGCAGTATTTT

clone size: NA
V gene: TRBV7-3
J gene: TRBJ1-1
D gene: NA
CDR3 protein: CASSVGVGTEAFF
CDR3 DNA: TGTGCCAGCAGCGTTGGAGTTGGCACTGAAGCTTTCTTT

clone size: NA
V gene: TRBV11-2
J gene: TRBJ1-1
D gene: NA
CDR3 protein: CASSLLRTEAFF
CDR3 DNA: TGTGCCAGCAGCTTATTGCGTACTGAAGCTTTCTTT

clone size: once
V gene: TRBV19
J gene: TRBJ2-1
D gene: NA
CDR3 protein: CASSIVLEFYNEQFF
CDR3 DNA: TGTGCCAGTAGTATAGTCCTAGAGTTCTACAATGAGCAGTTCTTC

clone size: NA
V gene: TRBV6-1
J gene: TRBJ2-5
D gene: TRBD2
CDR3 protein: CASSLAGGTETQYF
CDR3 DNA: TGTGCCAGCAGTCTAGCGGGGGGGACCGAGACCCAGTACTTC

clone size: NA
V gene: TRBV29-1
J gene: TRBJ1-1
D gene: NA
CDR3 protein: CSVKNTGEAFF
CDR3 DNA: TGCAGCGTAAAAAACACAGGAGAAGCTTTCTTT

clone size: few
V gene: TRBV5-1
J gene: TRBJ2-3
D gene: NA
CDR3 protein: CASSFPGEDTQYF
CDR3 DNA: TGCGCCAGCAGCTTCCCAGGGGAGGATACGCAGTATTTT

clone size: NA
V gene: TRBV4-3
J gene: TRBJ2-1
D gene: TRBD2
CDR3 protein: CASSQDGRGGAGNEQFF
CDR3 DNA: TGCGCCAGCAGCCAAGATGGTCGGGGGGGGGCGGGCAATGAGCAGTTCTTC

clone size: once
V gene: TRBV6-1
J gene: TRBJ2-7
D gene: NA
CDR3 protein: CASSETGRGWYEQYF
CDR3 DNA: TGTGCCAGCAGTGAAACGGGCAGGGGTTGGTACGAGCAGTACTTC

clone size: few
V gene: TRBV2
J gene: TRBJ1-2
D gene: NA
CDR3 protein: CASSDDNNYGYTF
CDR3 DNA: TGTGCCAGCAGTGACGACAATAACTATGGCTACACCTTC

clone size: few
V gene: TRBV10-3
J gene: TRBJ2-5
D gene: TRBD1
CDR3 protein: CAISDGGQGAGETQYF
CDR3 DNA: TGTGCCATCAGTGATGGGGGACAGGGGGCAGGAGAGACCCAGTACTTC

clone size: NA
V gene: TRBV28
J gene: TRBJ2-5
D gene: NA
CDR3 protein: CASSLTDTLRGETQYF
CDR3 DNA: TGTGCCAGCAGCCTGACGGATACTCTAAGAGGGGAGACCCAGTACTTC

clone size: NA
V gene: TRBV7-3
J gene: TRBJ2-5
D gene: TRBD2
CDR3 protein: CASSLNGGGALETQYF
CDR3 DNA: TGTGCCAGCAGCTTAAATGGCGGGGGGGCCCTGGAGACCCAGTACTTC

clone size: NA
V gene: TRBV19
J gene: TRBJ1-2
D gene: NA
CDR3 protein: CASSPANYGYTF
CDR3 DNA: TGTGCCAGTAGCCCCGCTAACTATGGCTACACCTTC

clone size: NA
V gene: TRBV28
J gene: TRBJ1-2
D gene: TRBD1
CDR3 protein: CASSLLGQGNSGYTF
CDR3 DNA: TGTGCCAGCAGTTTACTAGGACAGGGGAATTCTGGCTACACCTTC

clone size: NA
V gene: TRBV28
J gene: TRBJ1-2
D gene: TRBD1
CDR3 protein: CASSSTGGHYGYTF
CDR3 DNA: TGTGCCAGCAGTTCAACAGGGGGACACTATGGCTACACCTTC

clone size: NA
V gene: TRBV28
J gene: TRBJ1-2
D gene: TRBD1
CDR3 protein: CASSAGWDRESNYGYTF
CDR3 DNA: TGTGCCAGCAGCGCCGGGTGGGACAGGGAGTCTAACTATGGCTACACCTTC

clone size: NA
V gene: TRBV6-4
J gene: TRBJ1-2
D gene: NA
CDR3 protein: CASSDSRGTGYTF
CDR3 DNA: TGTGCCAGCAGTGACTCGCGGGGGACGGGCTACACCTTC